This is a list of T cell receptor beta chains from one sample in a study of T cell repertoires in cytomegalovirus infection. In TCRdb, the reads were re-called with MiXCR into one record per CDR3 protein. The sample contains approximately 1,000,000 distinct CDR3 sequences, approximately 30% of which appear only once. Their antigens remain unidentified. The input for sequencing was cultured CD8+ T cells from PBMCs, taken from culture after CMV antigen stimulation. These receptors came from a human donor in good health (CMV status not recorded). Some clones in this sample may be carry-over from other donors' samples. Both conserved end residues are part of each CDR3. The D gene is left open where the match is weak. For some rows the clone size is stated as once, few or many, or as a class when expanded; others skip it.

TRBV6-6	-	few	TRBJ1-3	CASSYSPEAIGNTIYF	TGTGCCAGCAGTTACTCCCCGGAAGCAATCGGAAACACCATATATTTT
TRBV27	TRBD2	many	TRBJ2-2	CASSPSGGGAPGELFF	TGTGCCAGCAGTCCGAGCGGGGGGGGCGCTCCCGGGGAGCTGTTTTTT
TRBV7-9	-	few	TRBJ2-2	CASSSPRPESTGELFF	TGTGCCAGCAGCTCCCCGCGGCCAGAGAGCACCGGGGAGCTGTTTTTT
TRBV14	-	-	TRBJ2-1	CASSQGDYLGNEQFF	TGTGCCAGCAGCCAAGGTGACTATCTCGGGAATGAGCAGTTCTTC
TRBV6-5	TRBD1	-	TRBJ2-3	CASTGEGGIDTQYF	TGTGCCAGCACTGGGGAAGGGGGCATCGATACGCAGTATTTT
TRBV28	-	-	TRBJ1-5	CVSSLDPGRSNQPQHF	TGTGTCAGCAGTTTAGACCCGGGACGGAGCAATCAGCCCCAGCATTTT
TRBV11-1	-	-	TRBJ2-2	CASSLASWDSSTGELFF	TGTGCCAGCAGCTTAGCCTCGTGGGATTCGAGCACCGGGGAGCTGTTTTTT
TRBV6-5	TRBD1	-	TRBJ1-2	CASSSIRTGPTNYGYTF	TGTGCCAGCAGTTCGATCCGGACAGGGCCTACTAACTATGGCTACACCTTC
TRBV28	TRBD1	-	TRBJ2-1	CASSLSVGQGYNEQFF	TGTGCCAGCAGTTTATCAGTGGGACAGGGTTACAATGAGCAGTTCTTC
TRBV27	-	-	TRBJ1-5	CASSLGVGRGQPQHF	TGTGCCAGCAGTTTAGGCGTCGGCAGGGGCCAGCCCCAGCATTTT
TRBV7-2	TRBD1	-	TRBJ2-1	CASSLDQGEIHNEQFF	TGTGCCAGCAGCTTAGACCAGGGGGAGATACACAATGAGCAGTTCTTC
TRBV7-8	TRBD1	many	TRBJ1-5	CASSSRQGQGLNQPQHF	TGTGCCAGCAGCTCCCGACAGGGGCAGGGTCTCAATCAGCCCCAGCATTTT
TRBV12-3/TRBV12-4	-	few	TRBJ1-1	CASSFGSGAFF	TGTGCCAGCAGTTTTGGAAGTGGAGCTTTCTTT
TRBV12-3/TRBV12-4	-	-	TRBJ1-6	CASSLGKLSRHSPLHF	TGTGCCAGCAGTTTAGGAAAGTTGTCACGCCATTCACCCCTCCACTTC
TRBV5-3	-	once	TRBJ2-2	CASSPASWELFF	TGTGCCAGCAGCCCTGCAAGTTGGGAGCTGTTTTTT
TRBV19	-	-	TRBJ2-5	CASSTTGQETQYF	TGTGCCAGTAGTACTACAGGTCAAGAGACCCAGTACTTC
TRBV11-1	-	-	TRBJ2-6	CASSQSGFGANVLTF	TGTGCCAGCAGCCAGAGTGGATTCGGGGCCAACGTCCTGACTTTC
TRBV6-4	-	-	TRBJ2-1	CASSYSSNPDYRVHNEQFF	TGTGCCAGCAGTTACTCTTCAAACCCAGATTACAGGGTCCACAATGAGCAGTTCTTC
TRBV6-6	-	few	TRBJ1-1	CASSYPSTEGNTEAFF	TGTGCCAGCAGTTACCCTTCTACTGAGGGGAACACTGAAGCTTTCTTT
TRBV7-8	TRBD2	few	TRBJ2-1	CASSWDAGVTHNEQFF	TGTGCCAGCAGCTGGGACGCGGGGGTCACACACAATGAGCAGTTCTTC
TRBV2	-	few	TRBJ2-7	CASMGVTYEQYF	TGTGCCAGCATGGGGGTCACCTACGAGCAGTACTTC
TRBV6-2/TRBV6-3	TRBD2	-	TRBJ2-3	CASSYPSGGPPTDTQYF	TGTGCCAGCAGTTACCCAAGCGGGGGGCCTCCCACAGATACGCAGTATTTT
TRBV29-1	TRBD1	-	TRBJ2-5	CSVDGVRDSQKQETQYF	TGCAGCGTTGATGGTGTGAGGGACAGCCAAAAACAAGAGACCCAGTACTTC
TRBV7-9	-	few	TRBJ2-2	CASSFVGGRNTGELFF	TGTGCCAGCAGCTTTGTGGGGGGAAGGAACACCGGGGAGCTGTTTTTT
TRBV5-1	TRBD1	-	TRBJ1-1	CASSWDRTEAFF	TGCGCCAGCAGCTGGGACAGAACTGAAGCTTTCTTT
TRBV6-1	-	few	TRBJ2-1	CANQADESPYNEQFF	TGTGCCAACCAGGCCGACGAATCCCCCTACAATGAGCAGTTCTTC
TRBV24-1	TRBD2	-	TRBJ2-1	CATSARGGDNEQFF	TGTGCCACCTCAGCGCGGGGGGGGGACAATGAGCAGTTCTTC
TRBV7-4	-	-	TRBJ1-1	CASSVNYGQNNDAFF	TGTGCCAGCAGCGTAAACTACGGACAAAATAATGATGCTTTCTTT
TRBV6-1	TRBD1	-	TRBJ1-6	CASSVVGQGSSPLHF	TGTGCCAGCAGTGTTGTGGGACAGGGAAGTTCACCCCTCCACTTT
TRBV12-3/TRBV12-4	-	few	TRBJ1-1	CASSTGLVSGAFF	TGTGCCAGCAGCACAGGGCTTGTGAGTGGAGCTTTCTTT
TRBV4-1	-	-	TRBJ2-3	CASSLVASSTDTQYF	TGCGCCAGCAGCCTCGTGGCCAGCAGCACAGATACGCAGTATTTT
TRBV4-2	TRBD1	many	TRBJ1-2	CAVLEDRATF	TGTGCCGTACTGGAGGACAGGGCCACCTTC
TRBV6-2/TRBV6-3	-	few	TRBJ1-1	CASGNVGDMNTEAFF	TGTGCCTCCGGGAATGTGGGGGACATGAACACTGAAGCTTTCTTT
TRBV7-6	-	-	TRBJ2-1	CASSSMDNSYNEQFF	TGTGCCAGCAGCTCGATGGACAACTCCTACAATGAGCAGTTCTTC
TRBV7-2	-	-	TRBJ1-5	CASSLGTIRNQPQHF	TGTGCCAGCAGCTTAGGGACAATCCGCAATCAGCCCCAGCATTTT
TRBV12-3/TRBV12-4	-	-	TRBJ2-7	CASSRDPRQQYF	TGTGCCAGCAGTCGGGACCCCCGTCAGCAGTACTTC
TRBV5-4	-	-	TRBJ1-1	CASSPQGMAEAFF	TGTGCCAGCAGTCCCCAGGGTATGGCTGAAGCTTTCTTT
TRBV7-9	-	few	TRBJ2-3	CASSGRTRRDRTDTQYF	TGTGCCAGCAGCGGAAGGACGAGGCGGGACCGCACAGATACGCAGTATTTT
TRBV7-9	-	-	TRBJ1-2	CASSARDIYGYTF	TGTGCCAGCAGCGCCCGGGACATCTATGGCTACACCTTC
TRBV2	-	-	TRBJ1-2	CASSANPRNYGYTF	TGTGCCAGCAGTGCTAATCCCAGAAACTATGGCTACACCTTC
TRBV6-2/TRBV6-3	-	-	TRBJ1-5	CASSYSMGLYSNQPQHF	TGTGCCAGCAGTTACTCGATGGGACTTTATAGCAATCAGCCCCAGCATTTT
TRBV7-9	TRBD1	many	TRBJ1-5	CASSSDRVNQPQHF	TGTGCCAGCAGCTCGGACAGGGTCAATCAGCCCCAGCATTTT
TRBV4-1	TRBD1	-	TRBJ2-5	CASSQDQGVGETQYF	TGCGCCAGCAGCCAAGATCAGGGGGTCGGAGAGACCCAGTACTTC
TRBV5-1	-	-	TRBJ1-2	CASSLDGGMNYGYTF	TGCGCCAGCAGCTTGGATGGGGGAATGAACTATGGCTACACCTTC
TRBV5-6	TRBD2	-	TRBJ2-7	CASSQPGLIQSYEQYF	TGTGCCAGCAGCCAACCGGGACTAATACAATCCTACGAGCAGTACTTC
TRBV7-6	-	-	TRBJ1-2	CASSLAPADYGYTF	TGTGCCAGCAGCTTAGCCCCCGCGGACTATGGCTACACCTTC
TRBV7-2	-	many	TRBJ1-1	CASSPDRFPEAFF	TGTGCCAGCAGCCCAGACAGGTTCCCTGAAGCTTTCTTT
TRBV25-1	TRBD1	few	TRBJ2-7	CASSDGTGVIYEQYF	TGTGCCAGCAGTGATGGGACAGGGGTAATCTACGAGCAGTACTTC
TRBV27	TRBD2	-	TRBJ2-1	CASTTGGFIDEQFF	TGTGCCAGCACCACGGGAGGGTTCATCGATGAGCAGTTCTTC